This TCR beta chain was observed in a study of PD-L1 blockade in urothelial cancer. Study at large: Patients had undergone 0 to 3 prior chemotherapy regimens. It was at 3 weeks (second dose) and 6 weeks after treatment start that blood was analyzed. A median blood sample held roughly 150,000 T cells and tens of thousands of unique TCRs.

Losses at the gene ends were 5 bases for V and 2 bases for J; bases not matched to a gene: 5. CDR3 length equals 15 residues. Looked up from germline, CDR1 is KGHSH and CDR2 is LQKENI. Assay used: immunoSEQ multiplex PCR; TCRdb lists only in-frame clones, some missing. The table includes fewer than 45,000 clones, about 88% detected once. Time point here: pretreatment peripheral blood. This clonotype originated in a donor aged 40 or older with urothelial cancer. The source was PBMCs, collected around atezolizumab (anti-PD-L1) treatment. The chain carries TRBV18 and TRBJ2-3; 9 nucleotides agree with TRBD1. CDR3 DNA: TGTGCCAGCTCATTCGGGACAGGGAACACAGATACGCAGTATTTT. This codes for CASSFGTGNTDTQYF.